The 17 T cell receptor beta chains listed next were all sequenced from one sample in a study of beta chain features in type 1 diabetes. Expressed TCRB transcripts were sequenced because the entire RNA isolate underwent reverse transcription. Clones were read by immunoSEQ multiplex PCR, and TCRdb kept only the in-frame ones, dropping some. The profile covers about 900,000 clones, with 15% to 20% appearing a single time and 0.023% taken by the ten largest. Sequenced input: naive CD4+ T cells from blood. These receptors all stem from a woman younger than 30 in good health.

This chain connects TRBV5-1 to TRBJ2-7, with 7 bases identical to TRBD2. The ends lost 0 bases at V and 7 bases at J; junction bases unmatched: 4. The germline CDR1 and CDR2 sequences are SGHRS and YFSETQ. This CDR3 region has 13 residues. DNA for the CDR3: TGCGCCAGCAGCTTGGTAAGCGGGGCGGAGCAGTACTTC. Encoded protein: CASSLVSGAEQYF. The variable domain in full, with the rest retrieved from reference TRBV5-1 and TRBJ2-7, is KAGVTQTPRYLIKTRGQQVTLSCSPISGHRSVSWYQQTPGQGLQFLFEYFSETQRNKGNFPGRFSGRQFSNSRSEMNVSTLELGDSALYLCASSLVSGAEQYFGPGTRLTVT.

DNA of the CDR3: TGTGCCAGCAGCTTGGGCGGGACGGGACACACTGAAGCTTTCTTT. Amino acids: CASSLGGTGHTEAFF. The V gene is TRBV7-9, the J gene TRBJ1-1; tentatively, D is TRBD1 (5 bases). Germline loops: CDR1 SEHNR, CDR2 FQNEAQ (reference sequence). The CDR3 is 15 amino acids. Trimming removed 3 bases from V and 3 bases from J, with 14 bases in between.

To note about this clone: Within the sample, other DNA sequences also encode this same CDR3. The V call is TRBV7-2, the J call TRBJ2-5; D gene ambiguous. Looked up from germline, CDR1 is SGHTA and CDR2 is FQGNSA. Trimming shortened V by 3 bases and J by 5 bases, and 7 bases separated the two germline ends. The length of the CDR3 is 12 residues. This CDR3 is CASSLSLETQYF. DNA of the CDR3: TGTGCCAGCAGCTTGAGTTTGGAGACCCAGTACTTC.

This clone was detected only a few times. This chain uses TRBV18 with TRBJ1-1; D is uncertain. There are 12 residues in the CDR3. Germline CDR1 is KGHSH and CDR2 is LQKENI. V lost 4 bases to trimming and J lost 5 bases, with 8 bases between them. The CDR3 reads CASSLHGTEAFF. CDR3 DNA sequence: TGTGCCAGCTCACTTCACGGAACTGAAGCTTTCTTT. The full variable domain, with the rest looked up from reference TRBV18 and TRBJ1-1, is NAGVMQNPRHLVRRRGQEARLRCSPMKGHSHVYWYRQLPEEGLKFMVYLQKENIIDESGMPKERFSAEFPKEGPSILRIQQVVRGDSAAYFCASSLHGTEAFFGQGTRLTVV.

This clone was counted a few times. The gene calls are TRBV5-1 and TRBJ2-1; 9 bases agree with TRBD1. Germline V gene sequence: CDR1 SGHRS, CDR2 YFSETQ. Losses at the gene ends were 1 base for V and 3 bases for J; bases not matched to a gene: 5. This CDR3 has 16 residues. The CDR3: CASSLSGQGIYNEQFF. CDR3 DNA: TGCGCCAGCAGCTTGAGTGGACAGGGGATCTACAATGAGCAGTTCTTC.

This chain connects TRBV6-4 to TRBJ2-2, with 11 bases aligning to TRBD2. Per germline, CDR1 MRHNA and CDR2 SNTAGT. After removal of 3 bases from V and 2 bases from J, the junction contained 5 bases not matched to a gene. The length of the CDR3 is 17 residues. In nucleotides, the CDR3 is TGTGCCAGCAGTGAACGACTAGCGGGGCTAAACACCGGGGAGCTGTTTTTT. Amino acid sequence: CASSERLAGLNTGELFF.

The rearrangement joins TRBV19 to TRBJ1-1, with a weak D call TRBD1 (5 bases). Looked up from germline, CDR1 is LNHDA and CDR2 is SQIVND (reference sequence). With 7 bases removed from V and 4 bases from J, the gap between germline ends came to 19 bases. CDR3 size: 15 residues. The CDR3 here is CASTMMLGPSTEAFF. CDR3 coding DNA: TGTGCCAGTACTATGATGTTGGGGCCGAGCACTGAAGCTTTCTTT.

The gene calls are TRBV7-3 and TRBJ2-2, with D perhaps TRBD2 (5 bases). V gave up 2 bases and J gave up 2 bases, with 12 bases separating them. This CDR3 region has 16 residues. Germline V gene data show CDR1 as SGHTA and CDR2 as FQGTGA. CDR3: CASSLLGGYNTGELFF. The CDR3 DNA reads TGTGCCAGCAGCTTATTGGGCGGGTATAACACCGGGGAGCTGTTTTTT. Based on the CDR3 plus reference TRBV7-3 and TRBJ2-2, the full variable domain is GAGVSQTPSNKVTEKGKYVELRCDPISGHTALYWYRQSLGQGPEFLIYFQGTGAADDSGLPNDRFFAVRPEGSVSTLKIQRTERGDSAVYLCASSLLGGYNTGELFFGEGSRLTVL.

This clone occurred a few times. The J gene is TRBJ1-2, the V gene TRBV10-3; 9 bases are a match to TRBD1. The trim removed 7 bases at V and 6 bases at J, leaving 9 bases unmatched. Per germline, CDR1 ENHRY and CDR2 SYGVKD. The CDR3 is 14 amino acids. This CDR3 is CAINENRQGDGYTF. The CDR3 DNA follows: TGTGCCATCAATGAAAATCGACAGGGGGATGGCTACACCTTC.

The V call is TRBV27, the J call TRBJ1-1; D remains unclear. The germline V gene encodes CDR1 MNHEY and CDR2 SMNVEV (reference sequence). This CDR3 region has 13 residues. The V and J ends lost 3 bases and 6 bases respectively, with 11 bases between them. In nucleotides, the CDR3 is TGTGCCAGCAGTTTTGGGAGAAGTTCTGAAGCTTTCTTT. Translating gives CASSFGRSSEAFF.

The V call is TRBV4-3, the J call TRBJ2-2; unclear D gene. The germline V and J ends were trimmed by 4 bases and 6 bases, with 9 bases remaining between them. Germline CDR1 LGHNA, CDR2 YSLEER. This CDR3 region has 13 residues. The DNA for the CDR3 is TGCGCCAGCAGCCCCGTCTTTTCCGGGGAGCTGTTTTTT. This gives the protein CASSPVFSGELFF.

This clone was recorded a few times. The V and J genes are TRBV10-3 and TRBJ2-3; TRBD2 aligns across 11 bases. The CDR3 contains 16 residues. From germline, CDR1 is ENHRY and CDR2 SYGVKD. With V trimmed by 2 bases and J by 3 bases, 4 bases remained unmatched. CDR3 bases: TGTGCCATCAGTGAGACTAGCGGGAGAGTAACAGATACGCAGTATTTT. Encoded protein: CAISETSGRVTDTQYF.

This clone was picked up a small number of times. The chain couples TRBV11-1 to TRBJ2-7; TRBD1 matches at 9 bases. With V trimmed by 4 bases and J by 0 bases, 1 base remained unmatched. The V gene's germline CDR1 is SGHAT and CDR2 FQDESV (reference sequence). There are 14 residues in the CDR3. The DNA of the CDR3 is TGTGCCAGCAGCTCGACAGGGGGCTCCTACGAGCAGTACTTC. As protein: CASSSTGGSYEQYF. The full variable domain, in which reference TRBV11-1 and TRBJ2-7 provide the parts outside the CDR3, is EAEVAQSPRYKITEKSQAVAFWCDPISGHATLYWYRQILGQGPELLVQFQDESVVDDSQLPKDRFSAERLKGVDSTLKIQPAELGDSAMYLCASSSTGGSYEQYFGPGTRLTVT.

This clone was seen more than once but under ten times. V usage is TRBV7-2 and J usage is TRBJ2-1; possibly TRBD2 for D (5 bases). CDR3 length equals 18 residues. Trimming shortened V by 1 base and J by 1 base, and 17 bases separated the two germline ends. Germline V gene data show CDR1 as SGHTA and CDR2 as FQGNSA. CDR3 nucleotide sequence: TGTGCCAGCAGCTTAGAAGGGCGGTTCGGGAAATCCTACAATGAGCAGTTCTTC. Translating it yields CASSLEGRFGKSYNEQFF.

This clone came up a few times. V is TRBV19 and J is TRBJ2-2, with D unresolved. CDR3 length: 15 amino acids. Germline V gene data show CDR1 as LNHDA and CDR2 as SQIVND (reference sequence). V gave up 7 bases and J gave up 0 bases, with 12 bases separating them. The CDR3 here is CASKRIEPNTGELFF. The CDR3 nucleotides are TGTGCCAGTAAGAGGATAGAGCCGAACACCGGGGAGCTGTTTTTT. The variable domain in full, with the rest retrieved from reference TRBV19 and TRBJ2-2, is DGGITQSPKYLFRKEGQNVTLSCEQNLNHDAMYWYRQDPGQGLRLIYYSQIVNDFQKGDIAEGYSVSREKKESFPLTVTSAQKNPTAFYLCASKRIEPNTGELFFGEGSRLTVL.

The chain is built from TRBV19 and TRBJ2-3; perhaps TRBD2 as D (7 bases). Germline V gene sequence: CDR1 LNHDA, CDR2 SQIVND (reference sequence). The CDR3 runs 14 residues. V dropped 8 bases and J dropped 2 bases, with 14 bases sitting between them. CDR3 residues: CASGGGRTTDTQYF. The DNA of the CDR3 is TGTGCCAGTGGCGGGGGCAGGACCACAGATACGCAGTATTTT.

The chain combines TRBV28 with TRBJ2-7; 10 nucleotides align to TRBD2. V was pared by 10 bases and J by 5 bases, with 8 bases of the junction left unmatched. This CDR3 region has 13 residues. CDR1 and CDR2 from the germline V gene are MDHEN and SYDVKM. The CDR3 sequence: CATKLAGINEQYF. The CDR3 coding sequence is TGTGCCACCAAACTAGCGGGAATAAACGAGCAGTACTTC.